This TCR beta chain was retrieved from a study of blood T cells in healthy people across ages. Whole-study findings and limits: Investigators viewed diversity estimates from one million T cells as underestimates, the study reported.

Combining a sample-barcoded 5' primer with a J-beta primer mix, a second PCR ran for 7 to 11 cycles. TCRdb redid the calling of the 5' RACE reads with MiXCR, one entry per CDR3 protein. In the table there are 650,000 to 800,000 distinct CDR3 sequences, under 55% of which are singletons. Every participating donor contributed about 10 milliliters of peripheral blood through a draw. A remark on this clonotype: Its antigen is as yet unknown.

The CDR3 extends over 15 amino acids. Germline V CDR1 and CDR2: SGHRS, YFSETQ. V was clipped by 4 bases and J by 2 bases, with 16 bases between them. Sample: blood. The chain uses TRBV5-1 and TRBJ2-7; D might be TRBD1 (6 bases). The receptor was isolated from a man aged 55 to 70 in good health. CDR3 sequence: CASSIQGGPTYEQYF. The CDR3 DNA sequence: TGCGCCAGCAGCATACAGGGCGGTCCGACCTACGAGCAGTACTTC.